This TCR beta chain is drawn from a study of vaccination effects on CD4 cells after COVID-19. Whole-study findings and limits: Nearly all vaccine-induced clones in healthy recipients recognized only SARS-CoV-2.

Turning to this clone: Its antigen remains unknown.

Sequencing used immunoSEQ multiplex PCR; TCRdb keeps in-frame clones, though not all of them. The sample records about 65,000 clones, 70% to 80% being singletons. ViraFEST expansion of antigen-specific CD4+ T cells with viral peptide pools preceded sequencing. Culture lasted about 10 days before CD4+ T cell isolation. People in the vaccine group had not been infected with SARS-CoV-2 before, and their nucleocapsid antibodies were negative. Days 3 and 7 saw half the medium replaced with IL-2 medium. The sequence was obtained from a human donor who received a COVID-19 vaccine. The sequencing used CD4+ T cells from PBMCs cultured with HCoV-NL63 spike peptides, collected before COVID-19 vaccination.

The CDR3 reads CASSLSVMNTEAFF. The CDR3 coding sequence is TGCGCCAGCAGCCTCAGCGTTATGAACACTGAAGCTTTCTTT. The J gene is TRBJ1-1, the V gene TRBV5-1; D ambiguous. Per the germline V gene, CDR1 is SGHRS and CDR2 is YFSETQ. Trimming shortened V by 4 bases and J by 0 bases, and 10 bases separated the two germline ends. The CDR3 sequence is 14 residues long.